The 19 T cell receptor beta chains listed next were all sequenced from one sample in a study of CD8 T cells in ankylosing spondylitis. Points from the study as a whole: Eight highly homologous variants formed a TCR beta motif that appeared characteristic of ankylosing spondylitis blood.

No antigen has been assigned to these receptors. TCRdb recomputed calls from the 5' RACE reads with MiXCR, one row per CDR3 protein. The table lists fewer than 550,000 distinct CDR3 sequences, 5.3% of them singletons. The source material was blood, either unsorted or a sorted T cell fraction (not recorded which). The receptors were gathered from a male donor with ankylosing spondylitis.

The CDR3 region has the DNA TGCAGCGTCAAGTTAGCGGGAGGCCCTGTCACCTACAATGAGCAGTTCTTC. This gives the protein CSVKLAGGPVTYNEQFF. V and J are TRBV29-1 and TRBJ2-1, with TRBD2 identical over 10 bases. V dropped 6 bases and J dropped 2; count of bases not matched to a gene: 13. Germline loops: CDR1 SQVTM, CDR2 ANQGSEA. This CDR3 is built from 17 residues.

This clonotype was seen many times. V gene TRBV4-2 combines with J gene TRBJ2-1, with 9 bases that match TRBD2. J lost 0 bases, V lost 0 bases, and 6 bases had no gene match. This CDR3 has 18 amino acids. Looked up from germline, CDR1 is LGHNA and CDR2 is YNFKEQ. The CDR3 nucleotides read TGTGCCAGCAGCCAAGATCAAACTAGCGGGTTCTCCTACAATGAGCAGTTCTTC. It translates to CASSQDQTSGFSYNEQFF.

The chain employs TRBV11-2 and TRBJ2-7, with 11 nucleotides matching TRBD2. This CDR3 has 15 residues. V was clipped by 6 bases and J by 6 bases; unmatched bases: 10. CDR1 and CDR2 from the germline V gene are SGHAT and FQNNGV. CDR3 protein: CASSPTSGRRGEQYF. CDR3 coding DNA: TGTGCCAGCAGTCCAACTAGCGGGAGACGTGGCGAGCAGTACTTC.

There are many counts of this clonotype. The V call is TRBV5-1, the J call TRBJ2-3, with 7 bases that match TRBD1. Germline lookup yields CDR1 SGHRS and CDR2 YFSETQ. V was pared by 4 bases and J by 5 bases, with 10 bases of the junction left unmatched. The CDR3 spans 15 residues. CDR3 bases: TGCGCCAGCAGCCGTACAGGGGTTTATCAAGATACGCAGTATTTT. This sequence encodes CASSRTGVYQDTQYF.

This clonotype was picked up many times. V and J are TRBV5-1 and TRBJ2-2, with no clear D. From germline, CDR1 is SGHRS and CDR2 YFSETQ. The V and J ends lost 7 bases and 0 bases respectively, with 10 bases between them. The CDR3 contains 14 residues. The CDR3 DNA reads as TGCGCCAGCGCGCGAGGATCGAACACCGGGGAGCTGTTTTTT. It codes for CASARGSNTGELFF.

Ten or more counts support this clonotype. This chain uses TRBV5-1 with TRBJ1-1; D unresolved. This CDR3 has 14 residues. V gave up 3 bases and J gave up 2 bases, with 11 bases separating them. CDR1 and CDR2 from the germline V gene are SGHRS and YFSETQ. CDR3 coding DNA: TGCGCCAGCAGCTCCGAACGGACTAACACTGAAGCTTTCTTT. It translates to CASSSERTNTEAFF.

The chain has TRBV27 and TRBJ2-7, with 9 positions matching TRBD1. The CDR3 contains 12 residues. With 11 bases clipped from V and 6 bases from J, the junction kept 8 bases outside the gene matches. CDR1 is MNHEY and CDR2 is SMNVEV in the germline V gene (reference sequence). The CDR3 reads CAVKDRGGEQYF. The CDR3 bases are TGTGCCGTAAAGGACAGGGGAGGCGAGCAGTACTTC.

The chain carries TRBV10-3 and TRBJ2-6; 7 nucleotides match TRBD1. The CDR3 has 17 residues. CDR1 and CDR2 from the germline V gene are ENHRY and SYGVKD. The V and J ends lost 6 bases and 4 bases, in that order; junction bases with no gene match: 12. CDR3 loop: CAISQGAQGSGANVLTF. CDR3 bases: TGTGCCATCAGCCAGGGAGCACAGGGGTCCGGGGCCAACGTCCTGACTTTC.

This clonotype was seen ten or more times. The rearrangement links TRBV29-1 to TRBJ2-7; 7 positions agree with TRBD1. V trimming: 1 base; J trimming: 3 bases; junction bases outside the gene matches: 3. This CDR3 has 13 residues. Germline V CDR1 and CDR2: SQVTM, ANQGSEA. This CDR3 is CSVEVHRGYEQYF. In nucleotides, the CDR3 is TGCAGCGTTGAAGTCCACAGGGGCTACGAGCAGTACTTC.

This clonotype was observed many times. The chain is built from TRBV28 and TRBJ2-1; D is perhaps TRBD2 (6 bases). Per germline, CDR1 MDHEN and CDR2 SYDVKM. Trimming left V 7 bases short and J 10 bases short, with 20 bases between. The CDR3 covers 14 residues. The CDR3 sequence is CASTPGLPAGEQFF. The CDR3 region has the DNA TGTGCCAGCACCCCCGGACTACCTGCTGGGGAGCAGTTCTTC.

This clonotype was counted at least ten times. This rearrangement joins TRBV4-3 to TRBJ2-1; D may be TRBD1 or TRBD2 (5 bases each). This CDR3 has 13 amino acids. The V gene lost 0 bases and the J gene lost 8 bases, with 8 bases spanning the gap. Germline CDR1 reads LGHNA; CDR2 reads YSLEER. The CDR3 reads CASSQEPGHEQFF. In DNA form, the CDR3 reads TGCGCCAGCAGCCAAGAGCCGGGGCATGAGCAGTTCTTC.

This clonotype has at least ten counts. The J gene is TRBJ2-1, the V gene TRBV7-9; 8 positions agree with TRBD2. Germline V gene sequence: CDR1 SEHNR, CDR2 FQNEAQ (reference sequence). The CDR3 extends over 15 amino acids. V lost 5 bases to trimming and J lost 6 bases; unmatched junction nucleotides: 9. This chain's CDR3 is CASSRPGRAFNEQFF. The DNA for the CDR3 is TGTGCCAGCAGCCGTCCCGGGAGGGCATTCAATGAGCAGTTCTTC.

At least ten counts were recorded for this clonotype. The chain has TRBV15 and TRBJ2-3; 14 positions match TRBD2. V dropped 4 bases and J dropped 5; count of bases not matched to a gene: 5. CDR3 size: 16 residues. Germline-derived CDR1 and CDR2 are LNHNV and YYDKDF (reference sequence). This CDR3 is CATSIGLAGGGDTQYF. The CDR3, as DNA: TGTGCCACCAGCATCGGACTAGCGGGGGGCGGAGATACGCAGTATTTT.

This clonotype has a count of ten or more. The chain has TRBV7-2 and TRBJ2-5; TRBD2 agrees at 9 bases. CDR1 and CDR2 from the germline V gene are SGHTA and FQGNSA. V lost 2 bases, J lost 2 bases, and 6 bases stayed unmatched. The length of the CDR3 is 16 residues. Here the CDR3 reads CASSLSTSGGQETQYF. The CDR3 DNA reads as TGTGCCAGCAGCTTATCGACGAGCGGGGGGCAAGAGACCCAGTACTTC. Using reference TRBV7-2 and TRBJ2-5 for the parts outside the CDR3, the full variable domain is GAGVSQSPSNKVTEKGKDVELRCDPISGHTALYWYRQSLGQGLEFLIYFQGNSAPDKSGLPSDRFSAERTGGSVSTLTIQRTQQEDSAVYLCASSLSTSGGQETQYFGPGTRLLVL.

The rearrangement joins TRBV6-1 to TRBJ2-6; D remains unclear. This CDR3 comprises 14 residues. V shed 6 bases and J shed 2 bases, with 8 bases lying between them. CDR1 is MNHNS and CDR2 is SASEGT in the germline V gene. The CDR3 nucleotides are TGTGCCAGCAGCCCAACTACTGGGGCCAACGTCCTGACTTTC. Protein product: CASSPTTGANVLTF.

This clonotype appeared many times. This chain joins TRBV7-3 and TRBJ1-2, with D possibly TRBD1 on 6 matching bases. The V end lost 2 bases, the J end lost 6 bases, and 10 bases lay between the germline ends. CDR1 SGHTA and CDR2 FQGTGA come from the germline V gene. The CDR3 loop spans 13 amino acids. The CDR3 sequence is CASSLPAGDGYTF. Written as DNA, the CDR3 is TGTGCCAGCAGCTTACCGGCAGGGGATGGCTACACCTTC.

At least ten counts were recorded for this clonotype. This chain links TRBV29-1 with TRBJ2-2; unclear D gene. V gave up 3 bases and J gave up 4 bases, with 3 bases separating them. Germline V CDR1 and CDR2: SQVTM, ANQGSEA. The CDR3 has 11 amino acids. The CDR3 coding sequence is TGCAGCGTTGATTCCACCGGGGAGCTGTTTTTT. This translates into CSVDSTGELFF.

This clonotype was recorded many times. The rearrangement joins TRBV5-1 to TRBJ2-2; 7 nucleotides line up with TRBD1. This CDR3 comprises 15 residues. Losses at the gene ends were 2 bases for V and 4 bases for J; bases not matched to a gene: 5. Germline V gene lookup returns CDR1 SGHRS and CDR2 YFSETQ. The CDR3 DNA is TGCGCCAGCAGCTTAAGTCACAGGGGCACCGGGGAGCTGTTTTTT. This sequence encodes CASSLSHRGTGELFF.

In this sample, this clonotype turned up many times. The chain links TRBV29-1 to TRBJ1-1, with a tentative D call TRBD1 (5 bases). Germline V CDR1 and CDR2: SQVTM, ANQGSEA. The CDR3 has 13 residues. V dropped 3 bases and J dropped 10 bases, with 18 bases sitting between them. This CDR3 reads CSVDRARGMGAFF. Here the CDR3 DNA reads TGCAGCGTTGATAGGGCTCGGGGGATGGGAGCTTTCTTT.